This T cell receptor (beta chain) is from a study of T cell responses to AZD1222 COVID-19 vaccine. Assay: immunoSEQ multiplex PCR; the TCRdb copy retains only in-frame clones and omits some. There are approximately 190,000 clones in the sample; roughly 93% occur only once, and 0.99% lies in the top ten. The clonotype comes from an adult in good health. The sequencing used peripheral blood, collected on day 0 of AZD1222 vaccination.

CDR3 DNA: TGTGCCAGCAGTTATAGGGTGATGGACACTGAAGCTTTCTTT. Its protein is CASSYRVMDTEAFF. The chain couples TRBV6-2 or TRBV6-3 to TRBJ1-1; D not certain. Looked up from germline, CDR1 is MNHEY and CDR2 is SVGEGT. V was shortened by 3 bases and J by 3 bases, with 11 bases between the two germline ends. The CDR3 length is 14 residues.